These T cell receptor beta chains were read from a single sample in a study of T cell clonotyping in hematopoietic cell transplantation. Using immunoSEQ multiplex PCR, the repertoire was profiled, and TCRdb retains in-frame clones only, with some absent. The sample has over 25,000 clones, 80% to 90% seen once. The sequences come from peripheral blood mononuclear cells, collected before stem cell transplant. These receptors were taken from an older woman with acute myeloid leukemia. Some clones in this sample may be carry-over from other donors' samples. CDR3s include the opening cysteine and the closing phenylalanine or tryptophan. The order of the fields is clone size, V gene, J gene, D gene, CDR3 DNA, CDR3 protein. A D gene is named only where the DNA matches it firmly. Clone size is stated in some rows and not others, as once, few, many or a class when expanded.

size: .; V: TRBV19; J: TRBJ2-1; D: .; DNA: TGTGCCAGTAGGACAGGCCCAGGCAATGAGCAGTTCTTC; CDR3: CASRTGPGNEQFF
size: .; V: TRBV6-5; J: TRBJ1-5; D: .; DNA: TGTGCCAGCAGTTACCAGGGTAGCAATCAGCCCCAGCATTTT; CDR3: CASSYQGSNQPQHF
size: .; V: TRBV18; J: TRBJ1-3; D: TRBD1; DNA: TGTGCCAGCTCACCCGGACAGGGCCTCTCTGGAAACACCATATATTTT; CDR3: CASSPGQGLSGNTIYF
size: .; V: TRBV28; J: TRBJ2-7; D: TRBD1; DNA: TGTGCCAGCAGTTTTATCTCGTCCTGGACAGGGGTCGAGCAGTACTTC; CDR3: CASSFISSWTGVEQYF
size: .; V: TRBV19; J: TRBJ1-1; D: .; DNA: TGTGCCAGTAGTATGGGGGGCATGAACACTGAAGCTTTCTTT; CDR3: CASSMGGMNTEAFF
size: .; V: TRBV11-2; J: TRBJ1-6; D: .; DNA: TGTGCCAGCAGCTTATCCAGGGGACTCTATAATTCACCCCTCCACTTT; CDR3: CASSLSRGLYNSPLHF
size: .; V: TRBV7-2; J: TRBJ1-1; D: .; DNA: TGTGCCAGCAGCCCGACAACCGGTTGGGGGAGCGGGGCTTTCTTT; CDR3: CASSPTTGWGSGAFF
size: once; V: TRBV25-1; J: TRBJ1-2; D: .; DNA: TGTGCCAGCAGTGAGGCGGGAGTGTTAAACTATGGCTACACCTTC; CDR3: CASSEAGVLNYGYTF
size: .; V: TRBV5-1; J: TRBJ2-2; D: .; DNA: TGCGCCAGCAGGGTGGCGACACAGTCGTTTGGCACCGGGGAGCTGTTTTTT; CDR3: CASRVATQSFGTGELFF
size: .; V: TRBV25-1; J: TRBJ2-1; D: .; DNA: TGTGCCACTGGTCTCCCGGCCTACAATGAGCAGTTCTTC; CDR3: CATGLPAYNEQFF
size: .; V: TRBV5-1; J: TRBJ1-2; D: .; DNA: TGCGCCAGCAGCTCAAACTATGGCTACACCTTC; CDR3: CASSSNYGYTF
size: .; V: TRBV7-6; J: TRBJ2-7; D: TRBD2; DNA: TGTGCCAGCAGCCCAAATCTGCTAGCGGGAGGTGAGCAGTACTTC; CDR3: CASSPNLLAGGEQYF
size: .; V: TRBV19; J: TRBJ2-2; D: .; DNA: TGTGCCAGTAGTATTATCTTTAGCCAGGGGAACACCGGGGAGCTGTTTTTT; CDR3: CASSIIFSQGNTGELFF
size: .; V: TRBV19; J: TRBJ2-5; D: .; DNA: TGTGCCAGTAGGAGAATAGCGCAAGAGACCCAGTACTTC; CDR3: CASRRIAQETQYF
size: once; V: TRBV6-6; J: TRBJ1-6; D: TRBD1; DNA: TGTGCCAGCAGTTACAGTAGACAGGGCGATTCACCCCTCCACTTT; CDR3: CASSYSRQGDSPLHF
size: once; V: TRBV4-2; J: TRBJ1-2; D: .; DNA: TGTGCCAGCAGCCAAGAGATTATAAGGGCTCTGGGCTATGGCTACACCTTC; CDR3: CASSQEIIRALGYGYTF
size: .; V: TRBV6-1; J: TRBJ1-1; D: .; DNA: TGTGCCAGCAGTGAAGCGAGTGGGAACACTGAAGCTTTCTTT; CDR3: CASSEASGNTEAFF
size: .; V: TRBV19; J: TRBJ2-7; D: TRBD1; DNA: TGTGCCAGTAAAGGACAGGGGTTCCACGAGCAGTACTTC; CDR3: CASKGQGFHEQYF
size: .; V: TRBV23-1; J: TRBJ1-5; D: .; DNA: TGCGCCAGCAGTCAATCGACGCAGCCCCAGCATTTT; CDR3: CASSQSTQPQHF
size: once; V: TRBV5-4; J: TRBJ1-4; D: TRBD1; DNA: TGTGCCAGCAGCCCCGGGGCAGGGGGCGTTGAAAAACTGTTTTTT; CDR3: CASSPGAGGVEKLFF
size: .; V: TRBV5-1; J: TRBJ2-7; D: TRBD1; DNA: TGCGCCAGCAGCTTGGGAGGGGACAGCGAGCAGTACTTC; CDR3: CASSLGGDSEQYF
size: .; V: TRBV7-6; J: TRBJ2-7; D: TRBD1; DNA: TGTGCCAGCAGCCCGGGACAGCATTACGAGCAGTACTTC; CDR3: CASSPGQHYEQYF
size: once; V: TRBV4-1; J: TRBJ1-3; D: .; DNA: TGCGCCAGCAGCCAAGAAGGGAGCTCTGGAAACACCATATATTTT; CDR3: CASSQEGSSGNTIYF
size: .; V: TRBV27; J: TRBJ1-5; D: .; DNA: TGTGCCAGCAGTGCGCAGAGTTATAGCAATCAGCCCCAGCATTTT; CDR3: CASSAQSYSNQPQHF
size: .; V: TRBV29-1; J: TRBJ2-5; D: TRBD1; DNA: TGCAGCGTTGAAGGGGACAGGGGTGATCGGGAGACCCAGTACTTC; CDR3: CSVEGDRGDRETQYF
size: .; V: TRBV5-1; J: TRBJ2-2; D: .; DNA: TGCGCCAGCAGCTTGTTACGAGGGGAGCTGTTTTTT; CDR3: CASSLLRGELFF
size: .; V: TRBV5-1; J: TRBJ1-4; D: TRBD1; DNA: TGCGCCAGCAGCTCGGGACAGTTAAATGAAAAACTGTTTTTT; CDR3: CASSSGQLNEKLFF
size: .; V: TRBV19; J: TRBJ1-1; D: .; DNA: TGTGCCAGTAGTATGGGGGCCAGGGCCGAAGCTTTCTTT; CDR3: CASSMGARAEAFF
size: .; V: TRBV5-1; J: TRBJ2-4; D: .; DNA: TGCGCCAGCAGCTTGGGCCCCACAGCGGTAGTCTACTTC; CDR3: CASSLGPTAVVYF
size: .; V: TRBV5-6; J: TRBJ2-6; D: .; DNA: TGTGCCAGCAGCTTGGAGTCCTCTGGGGCCAACGTCCTGACTTTC; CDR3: CASSLESSGANVLTF
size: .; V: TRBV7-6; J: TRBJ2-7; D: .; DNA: TGTGCCAGCAGCTCGATGGGGGGGGCCAACTACGAGCAGTACTTC; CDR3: CASSSMGGANYEQYF
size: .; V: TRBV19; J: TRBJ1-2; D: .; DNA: TGTGCCAGTACCTTTGGGGTCAGGGTAGTTTCATCGGTGACCTTC; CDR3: CASTFGVRVVSSVTF
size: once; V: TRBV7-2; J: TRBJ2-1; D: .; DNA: TGTGCCAGCAGCTTAGAGTCTCTCAATGAGCAGTTCTTC; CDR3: CASSLESLNEQFF
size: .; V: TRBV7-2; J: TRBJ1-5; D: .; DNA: TGTGCCAGCAGCTTAGCGGGGGGTAGCAATCAGCCCCAGCATTTT; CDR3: CASSLAGGSNQPQHF
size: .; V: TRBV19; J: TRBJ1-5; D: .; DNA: TGTGCCAGTAGCCTAGGGGTACGGGGAGGACAGCCCCAGCATTTT; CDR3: CASSLGVRGGQPQHF
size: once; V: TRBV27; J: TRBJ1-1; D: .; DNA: TGTGCCAGCAGGCGAACCCGGAGTGAAGGACGGAACACTGAAGCTTTCTTT; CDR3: CASRRTRSEGRNTEAFF
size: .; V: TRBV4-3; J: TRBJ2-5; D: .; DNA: TGCGCCAGCAGCCAACTCGGGGGGCCACAAGAGACCCAGTACTTC; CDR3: CASSQLGGPQETQYF
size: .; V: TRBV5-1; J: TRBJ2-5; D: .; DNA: TGCGCCAGCAGTTACCGGGACCCCGGAGAAGAGACCCAGTACTTC; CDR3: CASSYRDPGEETQYF
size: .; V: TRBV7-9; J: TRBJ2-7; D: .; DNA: TGTGCCAGCAGGCGCGGTGGGGCGTCCGAGCAGTACTTC; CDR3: CASRRGGASEQYF
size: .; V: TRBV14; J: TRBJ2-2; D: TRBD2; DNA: TGTGCCAGCAGGGCTAGCGGGAGTTCGGCCGGGGAGCTGTTTTTT; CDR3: CASRASGSSAGELFF
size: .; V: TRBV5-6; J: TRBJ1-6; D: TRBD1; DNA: TGTGCCAGCAGCCCAAGGACAGGGGGTAATTCACCCCTCCACTTT; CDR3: CASSPRTGGNSPLHF
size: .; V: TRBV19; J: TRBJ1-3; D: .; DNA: TGTGCCAGTAGTATTCGGGGCCCACGAGTCGGAAACACCATATATTTT; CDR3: CASSIRGPRVGNTIYF
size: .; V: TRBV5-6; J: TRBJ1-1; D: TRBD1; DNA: TGTGCCAGCAGCTCCTGGACAGGGGGTTGGACTGAAGCTTTCTTT; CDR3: CASSSWTGGWTEAFF
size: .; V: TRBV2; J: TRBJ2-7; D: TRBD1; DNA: TGTGCCAGCAGCCGTCGGACAGGTTTGTCCTACGAGCAGTACTTC; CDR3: CASSRRTGLSYEQYF
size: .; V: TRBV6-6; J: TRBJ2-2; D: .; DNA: TGTGCCAGCAGGGGGGGAAGCTCCGGGGAGCTGTTTTTT; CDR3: CASRGGSSGELFF
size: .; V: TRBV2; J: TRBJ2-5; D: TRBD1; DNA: TGTGCCAGCATACAGGACAGGGCCCAAGAGACCCAGTACTTC; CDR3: CASIQDRAQETQYF
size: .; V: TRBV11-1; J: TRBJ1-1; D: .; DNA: TGTGCCAGCAGCTTAGGTGGAGGGGGGAACACTGAAGCTTTCTTT; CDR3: CASSLGGGGNTEAFF
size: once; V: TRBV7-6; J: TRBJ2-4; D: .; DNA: TGTGCCAGCAGCTCCTCACCCTTTACTCGGAGGGCCAAAAACATTCAGTACTTC; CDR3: CASSSSPFTRRAKNIQYF
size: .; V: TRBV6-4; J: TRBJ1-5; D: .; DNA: TGTGCCAGCAGTGACCCTCTAGCGACCTATCAGCCCCAGCATTTT; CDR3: CASSDPLATYQPQHF
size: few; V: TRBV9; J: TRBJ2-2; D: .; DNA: TGTGCCAGCAGCGTAGACAGCACCGGGGAGCTGTTTTTT; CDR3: CASSVDSTGELFF
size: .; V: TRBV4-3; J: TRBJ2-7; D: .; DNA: TGCGCCAGCAGCCAAGAGGAATCAGTGACCTACGAGCAGTACTTC; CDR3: CASSQEESVTYEQYF
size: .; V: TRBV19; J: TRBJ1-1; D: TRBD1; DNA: TGTGCCAGTAGTACCGGGACAGGGGGCACTGAAGCTTTCTTT; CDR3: CASSTGTGGTEAFF
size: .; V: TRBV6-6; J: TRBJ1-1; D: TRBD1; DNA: TGTGCCAGCAGACAGGGGGCCTTGAGAACTGAAGCTTTCTTT; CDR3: CASRQGALRTEAFF
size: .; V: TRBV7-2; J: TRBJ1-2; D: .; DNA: TGTGCCAGCAGCTTGCACCGGGATCCGGGAGGGGGCTATGGCTACACCTTC; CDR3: CASSLHRDPGGGYGYTF